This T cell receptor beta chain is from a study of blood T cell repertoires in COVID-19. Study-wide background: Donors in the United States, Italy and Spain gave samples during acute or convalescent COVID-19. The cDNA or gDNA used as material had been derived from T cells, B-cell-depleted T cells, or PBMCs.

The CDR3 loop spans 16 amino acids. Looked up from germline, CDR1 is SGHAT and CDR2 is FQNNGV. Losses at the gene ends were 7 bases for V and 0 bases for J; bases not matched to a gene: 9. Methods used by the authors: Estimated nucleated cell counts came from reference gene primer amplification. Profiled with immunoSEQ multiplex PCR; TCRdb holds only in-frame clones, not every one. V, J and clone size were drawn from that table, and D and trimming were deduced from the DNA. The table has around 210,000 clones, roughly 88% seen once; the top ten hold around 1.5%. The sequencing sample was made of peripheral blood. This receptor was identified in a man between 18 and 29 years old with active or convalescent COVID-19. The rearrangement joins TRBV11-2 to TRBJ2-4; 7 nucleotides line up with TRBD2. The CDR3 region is CASTAGEYLAKNIQYF. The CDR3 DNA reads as TGTGCCAGCACCGCGGGGGAATACCTAGCCAAAAACATTCAGTACTTC.